Shown below are 16 T cell receptor beta chains from a single sample sequenced in a study of T cell changes during pregnancy in multiple sclerosis. Only in-frame clones appear in the TCRdb table, and some are missing; sequencing was by immunoSEQ multiplex PCR. The sample records 73,000 or so clones, about nine tenths being singletons. Sequencing used peripheral blood, obtained after pregnancy. These receptors came from a female donor in good health, enrolled as a control in a pregnancy study.

The gene calls are TRBV7-2 and TRBJ2-7, with TRBD2 as a possible D gene (7 bases). V was cut by 5 bases and J by 2 bases, with 13 bases left in between. There are 14 residues in the CDR3. Germline lookup yields CDR1 SGHTA and CDR2 FQGNSA. This CDR3 is CASSRGAGTYEQYF. The CDR3 nucleotides read TGTGCCAGCAGCCGGGGGGCAGGAACCTACGAGCAGTACTTC.

The gene calls are TRBV19 and TRBJ1-2; 10 positions agree with TRBD1. Germline lookup yields CDR1 LNHDA and CDR2 SQIVND (reference sequence). The V segment lost 3 bases and the J segment 2 bases; nucleotides outside the gene matches: 6. The CDR3 runs 16 residues. The CDR3 coding sequence is TGTGCCAGTAGTATTCTACCGGGACAGGGGAACTATGGCTACACCTTC. Its protein is CASSILPGQGNYGYTF.

The rearrangement joins TRBV11-2 to TRBJ2-7, with TRBD1 identical over 7 bases. The CDR3 has 14 amino acids. Trimming at V came to 5 bases and at J to 7 bases, leaving 11 bases not matched to a gene. Germline CDR1 and CDR2: SGHAT and FQNNGV. CDR3 sequence: CASSITTGTEEQYF. The CDR3 DNA follows: TGTGCCAGCAGCATTACGACAGGGACCGAGGAGCAGTACTTC.

This rearrangement joins TRBV6-1 to TRBJ1-3; no clear D. Per the germline V gene, CDR1 is MNHNS and CDR2 is SASEGT. V was clipped by 0 bases and J by 0 bases, with 9 bases between them. The CDR3 loop spans 16 amino acids. CDR3 bases: TGTGCCAGCAGTGAAGCGCCGCAGGCCTCTGGAAACACCATATATTTT. Residues: CASSEAPQASGNTIYF.

The chain recombines TRBV12-5 with TRBJ2-7, with TRBD1 identical over 8 bases. CDR3 size: 15 residues. CDR1 is LGHNT, CDR2 FRNRAP, per germline. V shed 0 bases, J shed 4 bases, and the junction held 5 bases outside the gene matches. The CDR3: CASGLVTGGVYEQYF. In DNA, the CDR3 is TGTGCTAGTGGTTTGGTAACAGGGGGAGTTTACGAGCAGTACTTC.

The V and J genes are TRBV7-2 and TRBJ1-5; perhaps TRBD1 as D (5 bases). The germline gives CDR1 SGHTA, CDR2 FQGNSA. The CDR3 is 14 residues long. V lost 5 bases to trimming and J lost 3 bases, with 11 bases between them. The DNA of the CDR3 is TGTGCCAGCAGCCAGGACATAAACAATCAGCCCCAGCATTTT. Amino acid sequence: CASSQDINNQPQHF. Full variable domain (missing parts from reference TRBV7-2 and TRBJ1-5): GAGVSQSPSNKVTEKGKDVELRCDPISGHTALYWYRQSLGQGLEFLIYFQGNSAPDKSGLPSDRFSAERTGGSVSTLTIQRTQQEDSAVYLCASSQDINNQPQHFGDGTRLSIL.

The chain has TRBV7-9 and TRBJ2-5; D is unresolved. Germline loops: CDR1 SEHNR, CDR2 FQNEAQ (reference sequence). The CDR3 loop spans 15 amino acids. V gave up 1 base and J gave up 2 bases, with 11 bases separating them. The CDR3 nucleotides read TGTGCCAGCAGCTTAGGCAGCGAGAAACAAGAGACCCAGTACTTC. Its translation: CASSLGSEKQETQYF. The whole variable domain, remainder taken from reference TRBV7-9 and TRBJ2-5, is DTGVSQNPRHKITKRGQNVTFRCDPISEHNRLYWYRQTLGQGPEFLTYFQNEAQLEKSRLLSDRFSAERPKGSFSTLEIQRTEQGDSAMYLCASSLGSEKQETQYFGPGTRLLVL.

This clone came up once. The chain joins TRBV27 to TRBJ1-5; a possible D gene is TRBD1 (6 bases). CDR1 MNHEY and CDR2 SMNVEV come from the germline V gene (reference sequence). The CDR3 consists of 16 residues. V lost 5 bases to trimming and J lost 1 base, with 15 bases between them. CDR3 nucleotide sequence: TGTGCCAGCAGTCCCGAACAGGGTCCGAGCAATCAGCCCCAGCATTTT. Amino acid sequence: CASSPEQGPSNQPQHF.

This clone was recorded only once. The chain has TRBV19 and TRBJ2-1; 8 bases fit TRBD1. Looked up from germline, CDR1 is LNHDA and CDR2 is SQIVND (reference sequence). Trimming at V came to 3 bases and at J to 8 bases, leaving 9 bases not matched to a gene. There are 15 residues in the CDR3. CDR3 in amino acids: CASSIRRTGFYEQFF. In nucleotides, the CDR3 is TGTGCCAGTAGTATCAGAAGGACAGGGTTTTATGAGCAGTTCTTC.

This chain links TRBV30 with TRBJ1-5; the D is unclear. Trimming pared 2 bases from V and 6 bases from J, leaving 11 bases between. Germline V gene data show CDR1 as GTSNPN and CDR2 as SVGIG (reference sequence). The CDR3 runs to 13 residues. The CDR3 sequence is CAWSPQAGQPQHF. CDR3 nucleotides: TGTGCCTGGAGTCCGCAGGCAGGTCAGCCCCAGCATTTT.

The CDR3 sequence is CASSLGRGLYGYTF. CDR3 in DNA: TGTGCCAGCAGCTTGGGCAGGGGGCTCTATGGCTACACCTTC. The chain couples TRBV7-8 to TRBJ1-2; TRBD1 aligns across 8 bases. The CDR3 spans 14 residues. J lost 4 bases, V lost 3 bases, and 4 bases had no gene match. Germline-derived CDR1 and CDR2 are SGHVS and FQNEAQ.

CDR3 protein: CASTLAPHTENTEAFF. The CDR3 DNA is TGCGCCAGCACCCTAGCCCCCCACACAGAGAACACTGAAGCTTTCTTT. The rearrangement joins TRBV10-1 to TRBJ1-1; D is unresolved. V was trimmed by 7 bases and J by 1 base, leaving 19 bases between them. CDR1 and CDR2 (germline): WNHNN, SYGVQD (reference sequence). The CDR3 loop spans 16 amino acids.

The chain couples TRBV7-9 to TRBJ1-2, with D possibly matching TRBD1 (6 bases). V lost 5 bases, J lost 5 bases, and 12 bases lay in between. This CDR3 comprises 13 residues. Looked up from germline, CDR1 is SEHNR and CDR2 is FQNEAQ (reference sequence). CDR3 DNA sequence: TGTGCCAGCAGCCCCAACAGGGAGTATGGCTACACCTTC. Its translation is CASSPNREYGYTF.

This rearrangement joins TRBV6-4 to TRBJ1-4; TRBD1 might be the D (5 bases). The CDR3 totals 12 residues. The germline CDR1 and CDR2 sequences are MRHNA and SNTAGT. Trimming pared 4 bases from V and 8 bases from J, leaving 8 bases between. The CDR3 nucleotides are TGTGCCAGCAGTGGCGACAGCGAAAAACTGTTTTTT. Translated: CASSGDSEKLFF.

This clone was seen just once. The gene calls are TRBV6-1 and TRBJ1-6; 8 bases match TRBD1. Germline CDR1 MNHNS, CDR2 SASEGT. This CDR3 spans 17 amino acids. V lost 4 bases to trimming and J lost 0 bases; unmatched junction nucleotides: 5. CDR3 in DNA: TGTGCCAGCAGTGGTGGACAGGGTGGCTCCTATAATTCACCCCTCCACTTT. This codes for CASSGGQGGSYNSPLHF.

The rearrangement uses TRBV5-1 and TRBJ2-5; TRBD2 matches at 10 bases. J was trimmed by 1 base and V by 6 bases; bases with no gene match: 6. The CDR3 is made up of 15 amino acids. Germline V gives CDR1 SGHRS, CDR2 YFSETQ. The CDR3 coding sequence is TGCGCCAGCACTTCTAGCGGGAGCTTCCAAGAGACCCAGTACTTC. It yields the protein CASTSSGSFQETQYF.